These T cell receptor beta chains were read from a single sample in a study of blood T cell repertoires in COVID-19. Libraries were prepared by immunoSEQ multiplex PCR; TCRdb keeps only in-frame clonotypes and omits some of them. The profile shows about 220,000 clones, 90% of them singletons. The sequenced sample was PBMCs or T cells enriched from blood (not recorded which). These receptors all come from a man aged 25 to 40 who had been exposed to COVID-19. The CDR3 runs from the conserved cysteine through the conserved F or W. Fields, in order: V gene, J gene, D gene, clone size, CDR3 DNA, CDR3 protein. The D gene is left open where the match is weak. Only part of the rows carry a size: once, few, many, or a class if the clone is expanded.

>TRBV5-5|TRBJ2-5|NA|NA
TGTGCCAGCAGCCTACAAGAGACCCAGTACTTC
CASSLQETQYF
>TRBV11-2|TRBJ1-4|NA|few
TGTGCCAGCAGCCAGGCAGGGAACCCCGAAAAACTGTTTTTT
CASSQAGNPEKLFF
>TRBV10-3|TRBJ2-5|NA|NA
TGTGCCATCAGCCCTAGGGACTTTAAACTCGGGGAGACCCAGTACTTC
CAISPRDFKLGETQYF
>TRBV18|TRBJ1-5|TRBD1|NA
TGTGCCAGCTCACCCAGGTCGGGACAGGGGTTGATACCCCAGCATTTT
CASSPRSGQGLIPQHF
>TRBV7-9|TRBJ2-4|TRBD2|NA
TGTGCCAGCAGCTTAGCAACTAGCGGGAGGACCAAAAACATTCAGTACTTC
CASSLATSGRTKNIQYF
>TRBV6-4|TRBJ2-3|TRBD2|NA
TGTGCCAGCTCCCCGGCGAGCGGGGGGGATCCAGATACGCAGTATTTT
CASSPASGGDPDTQYF
>TRBV5-1|TRBJ1-1|TRBD1|NA
TGCGCCAGCAGCTTAAGGACAGGGACGAACACTGAAGCTTTCTTT
CASSLRTGTNTEAFF
>TRBV27|TRBJ1-2|TRBD1|NA
TGTGCCAGCAGTACCAGGGACAGACCTAACTATGGCTACACCTTC
CASSTRDRPNYGYTF
>TRBV30|TRBJ2-1|NA|NA
TGTGCCTGGAGTGTAATCCAGGATGGGAATGAGCAGTTCTTC
CAWSVIQDGNEQFF
>TRBV5-1|TRBJ2-3|NA|NA
TGCGCCAGCAGCTTCAACAGGGATAGCACAGATACGCAGTATTTT
CASSFNRDSTDTQYF
>TRBV4-3|TRBJ1-1|NA|NA
TGCGCCAGCAGCCAAAGAGAAAAAACAGGTGAAGCTTTCTTT
CASSQREKTGEAFF
>TRBV7-6|TRBJ1-1|TRBD1|NA
TGTGCCAGCAGCTTAGAGGGCCCTGGACAGGGGAACACTGAAGCTTTCTTT
CASSLEGPGQGNTEAFF
>TRBV5-6|TRBJ1-6|TRBD1|NA
TGTGCCAGCAGCTTGGGGACAGGGAGAGGTTATAATTCACCCCTCCACTTT
CASSLGTGRGYNSPLHF
>TRBV12-5|TRBJ2-1|TRBD2|NA
TGTGCTAGTGGTTTCAAAGTCCCGACCATGACTAGCGGGGGGGCTGGTAGGACCTACAATGAGCAGTTCTTC
CASGFKVPTMTSGGAGRTYNEQFF
>TRBV6-5|TRBJ2-2|NA|NA
TGTGCCAGCAGTAGAGCCGGAGGGGCGGGCGGGGAGCTGTTTTTT
CASSRAGGAGGELFF
>TRBV21-1|TRBJ2-4|NA|NA
TGTGCCAGCACCCAGAGGGAGGGCGAAAACATTCAGTACTTC
CASTQREGENIQYF
>TRBV7-9|TRBJ2-3|NA|once
TGTGCCAGCAGCTTCGTCGCAGATACGCAGTATTTT
CASSFVADTQYF
>TRBV21-1|TRBJ1-1|NA|once
TGTGCCAGCAGCAAAGCGGTCGGGAACACTGAAGCTTTCTTT
CASSKAVGNTEAFF
>TRBV20-1|TRBJ2-7|NA|NA
TGCAGTGCTAGTCGATGGGGCACCTACGAGCAGTACTTC
CSASRWGTYEQYF
>TRBV4-1|TRBJ2-1|TRBD2|NA
TGCGCCAGCAGCCAGAAACGACTAGCGGGGTACAATGAGCAGTTCTTC
CASSQKRLAGYNEQFF
>TRBV30|TRBJ1-2|NA|few
TGTGCCTGGAGTGTACGGGGGGGCTATGGCTACACCTTC
CAWSVRGGYGYTF
>TRBV4-3|TRBJ2-3|NA|NA
TGCGCCAGCAGCCAAGACCGAGGCACAGATACGCAGTATTTT
CASSQDRGTDTQYF
>TRBV13|TRBJ2-2|TRBD1|once
TGTGCCAGCAGATCGACCGAGACAGGGATCACCGGGGAGCTGTTTTTT
CASRSTETGITGELFF
>TRBV4-1|TRBJ2-7|TRBD2|once
TGCGCCAGCAGCCGTACTAGCGGGGGGTTCAATTACGAGCAGTACTTC
CASSRTSGGFNYEQYF
>TRBV4-2|TRBJ1-2|NA|NA
TGTGCCAGCAGCTCCCAAGGGACATATGGCTACACCTTC
CASSSQGTYGYTF
>TRBV2|TRBJ1-4|NA|NA
TGTGCCAGCAACCCCAGGACAGTAGGAAATGAAAAACTGTTTTTT
CASNPRTVGNEKLFF
>TRBV13|TRBJ1-1|NA|NA
TGTGCCAGCAGCTTTCAGATCAACACTGAAGCTTTCTTT
CASSFQINTEAFF